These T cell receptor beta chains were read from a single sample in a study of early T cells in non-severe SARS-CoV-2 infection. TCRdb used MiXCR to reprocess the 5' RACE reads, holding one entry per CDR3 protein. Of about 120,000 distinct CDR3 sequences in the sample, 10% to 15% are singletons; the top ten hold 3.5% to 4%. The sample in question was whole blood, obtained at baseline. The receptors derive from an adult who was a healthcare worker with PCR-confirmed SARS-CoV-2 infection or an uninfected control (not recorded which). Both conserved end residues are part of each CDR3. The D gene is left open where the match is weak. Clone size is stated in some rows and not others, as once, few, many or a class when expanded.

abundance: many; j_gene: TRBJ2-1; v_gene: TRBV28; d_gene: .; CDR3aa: CASSGGSSYNEQFF; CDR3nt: TGTGCCAGCAGTGGCGGCAGCTCCTACAATGAGCAGTTCTTC
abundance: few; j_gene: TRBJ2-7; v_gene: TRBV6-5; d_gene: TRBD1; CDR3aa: CASRLGQGPYEQYF; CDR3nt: TGTGCCAGCCGCCTAGGACAGGGCCCCTACGAGCAGTACTTC
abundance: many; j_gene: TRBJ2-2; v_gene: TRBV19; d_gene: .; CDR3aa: CASSTSAANTGELFF; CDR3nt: TGTGCCAGTAGTACGTCGGCGGCGAACACCGGGGAGCTGTTTTTT
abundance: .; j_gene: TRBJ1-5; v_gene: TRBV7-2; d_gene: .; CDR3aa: CASSLSLSNEPQHF; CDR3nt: TGTGCCAGCAGCTTAAGTTTGTCAAATGAGCCCCAGCATTTT
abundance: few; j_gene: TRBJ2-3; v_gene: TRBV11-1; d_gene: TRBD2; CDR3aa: CASSRFSGTSTDTQYF; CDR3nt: TGTGCCAGCAGCCGTTTTAGCGGGACTAGCACAGATACGCAGTATTTT
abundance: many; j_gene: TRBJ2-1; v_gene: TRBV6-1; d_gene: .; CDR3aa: CASSGGQFYNEQFF; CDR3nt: TGTGCCAGCAGTGGGGGCCAATTCTACAATGAGCAGTTCTTC
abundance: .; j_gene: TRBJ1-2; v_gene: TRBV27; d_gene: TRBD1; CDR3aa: CASRRQGGGYGYTF; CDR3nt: TGTGCCAGCAGACGTCAGGGGGGCGGCTATGGCTACACCTTC
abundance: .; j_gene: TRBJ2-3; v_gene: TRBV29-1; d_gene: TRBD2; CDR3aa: CSVGLERASGGGTDTQYF; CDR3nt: TGCAGCGTTGGCTTGGAACGGGCTAGCGGGGGGGGCACAGATACGCAGTATTTT
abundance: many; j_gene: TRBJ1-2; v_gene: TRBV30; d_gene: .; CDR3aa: CAWSGGSPGYGYTF; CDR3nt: TGTGCCTGGAGTGGCGGTTCTCCTGGCTATGGCTACACCTTC
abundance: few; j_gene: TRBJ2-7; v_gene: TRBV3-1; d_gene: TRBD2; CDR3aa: CASGTSGNSFEQYF; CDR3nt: TGTGCCAGCGGGACTAGCGGGAATTCGTTCGAGCAGTACTTC
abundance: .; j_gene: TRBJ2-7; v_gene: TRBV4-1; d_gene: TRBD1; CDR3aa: CASPLWDSSYEQYF; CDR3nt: TGCGCCAGCCCCCTCTGGGACAGCTCCTACGAGCAGTACTTC
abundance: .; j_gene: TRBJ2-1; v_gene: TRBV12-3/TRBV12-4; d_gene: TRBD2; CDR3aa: CASSFVLAVYNEQFF; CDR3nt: TGTGCCAGCAGTTTCGTGCTAGCGGTATACAATGAGCAGTTCTTC
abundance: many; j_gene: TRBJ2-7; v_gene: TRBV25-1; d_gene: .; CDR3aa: CASSSSSYEQYF; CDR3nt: TGTGCCAGCAGTTCAAGCTCCTACGAGCAGTACTTC
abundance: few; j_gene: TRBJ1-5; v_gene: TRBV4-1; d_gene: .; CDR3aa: CASSLELRQPQHF; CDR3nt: TGCGCCAGCAGCCTTGAATTGCGGCAGCCCCAGCATTTT
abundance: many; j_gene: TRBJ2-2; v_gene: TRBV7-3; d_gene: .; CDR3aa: CASSFSSTGELFF; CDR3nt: TGTGCCAGCAGCTTCAGCAGCACCGGGGAGCTGTTTTTT
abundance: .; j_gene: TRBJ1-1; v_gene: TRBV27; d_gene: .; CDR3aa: CASSFGNAGVPFF; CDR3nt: TGTGCCAGCAGTTTTGGGAATGCAGGGGTACCTTTCTTT
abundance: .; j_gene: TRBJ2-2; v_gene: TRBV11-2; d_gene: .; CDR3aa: CASRVVRGPTGELFF; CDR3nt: TGTGCCAGCAGAGTAGTGAGGGGTCCCACCGGGGAGCTGTTTTTT
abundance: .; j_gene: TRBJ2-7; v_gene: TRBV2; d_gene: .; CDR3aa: CASSRERGPYEQYF; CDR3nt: TGTGCCAGCAGTCGTGAGAGAGGGCCCTACGAGCAGTACTTC
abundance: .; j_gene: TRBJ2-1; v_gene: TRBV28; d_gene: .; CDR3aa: CASSFLRLGNNEQFF; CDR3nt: TGTGCCAGCAGTTTCCTAAGACTCGGGAACAATGAGCAGTTCTTC
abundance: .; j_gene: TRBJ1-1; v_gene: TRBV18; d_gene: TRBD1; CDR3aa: CASSPDRAGGVGTEAFF; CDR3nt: TGTGCCAGCTCACCAGATCGGGCAGGGGGCGTTGGCACTGAAGCTTTCTTT
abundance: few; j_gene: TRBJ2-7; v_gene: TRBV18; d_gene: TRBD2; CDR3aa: CASSPLAGAYEQYF; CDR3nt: TGTGCCAGCTCACCTCTAGCGGGTGCGTACGAGCAGTACTTC
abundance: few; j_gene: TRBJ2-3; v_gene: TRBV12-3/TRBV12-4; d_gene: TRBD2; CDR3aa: CATVFSWSSGRGTDTQYF; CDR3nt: TGTGCCACCGTTTTTAGCTGGTCGAGCGGGAGGGGCACAGATACGCAGTATTTT
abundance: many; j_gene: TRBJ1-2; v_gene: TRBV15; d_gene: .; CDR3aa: CATSRDKGYGYTF; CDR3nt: TGTGCCACCAGCAGAGATAAGGGCTATGGCTACACCTTC
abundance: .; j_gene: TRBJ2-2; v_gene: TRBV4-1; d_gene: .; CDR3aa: CASSQSPRAETGELFF; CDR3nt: TGCGCCAGCAGCCAATCCCCCCGGGCTGAAACCGGGGAGCTGTTTTTT
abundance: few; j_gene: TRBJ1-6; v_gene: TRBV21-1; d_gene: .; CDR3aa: CASAGSSYNSPLHF; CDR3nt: TGTGCCTCCGCGGGGAGCTCCTATAATTCACCCCTCCACTTT
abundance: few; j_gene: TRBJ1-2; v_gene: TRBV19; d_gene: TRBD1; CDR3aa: CASTDREYGYTF; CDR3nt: TGTGCCAGCACGGACAGGGAATATGGCTACACCTTC
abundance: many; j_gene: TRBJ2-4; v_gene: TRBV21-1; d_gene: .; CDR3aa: CASTEGDGAKNIQYF; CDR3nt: TGTGCCAGCACAGAGGGGGATGGGGCCAAAAACATTCAGTACTTC
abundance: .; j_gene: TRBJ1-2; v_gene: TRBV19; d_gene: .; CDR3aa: CASRPDRNYGYTF; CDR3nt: TGTGCCAGTAGGCCCGACAGAAACTATGGCTACACCTTC
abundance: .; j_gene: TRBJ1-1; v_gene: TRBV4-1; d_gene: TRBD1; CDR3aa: CASSQGTGGSEAFF; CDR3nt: TGCGCCAGCAGCCAGGGGACAGGGGGATCTGAAGCTTTCTTT
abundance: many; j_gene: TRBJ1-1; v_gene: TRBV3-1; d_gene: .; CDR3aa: CASSQVGTNTEAFF; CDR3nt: TGTGCCAGCAGCCAAGTGGGAACGAACACTGAAGCTTTCTTT
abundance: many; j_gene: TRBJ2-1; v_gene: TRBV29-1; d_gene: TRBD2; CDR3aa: CSVAGTSGINEQFF; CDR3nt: TGCAGCGTGGCCGGGACTAGCGGGATTAATGAGCAGTTCTTC
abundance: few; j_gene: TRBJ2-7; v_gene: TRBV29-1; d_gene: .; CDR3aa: CSVEDRVYEQYF; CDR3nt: TGCAGCGTTGAAGATCGGGTCTACGAGCAGTACTTC
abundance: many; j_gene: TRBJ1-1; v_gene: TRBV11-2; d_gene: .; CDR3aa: CASSLGQGSQGTEAFF; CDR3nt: TGTGCCAGCAGCTTAGGGCAGGGCTCCCAGGGGACTGAAGCTTTCTTT
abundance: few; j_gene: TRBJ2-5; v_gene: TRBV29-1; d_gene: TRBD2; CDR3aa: CSVPIGGSRETQYF; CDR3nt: TGCAGCGTCCCCATCGGCGGGAGCCGAGAGACCCAGTACTTC
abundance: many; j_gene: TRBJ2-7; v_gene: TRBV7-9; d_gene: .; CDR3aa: CASSADSTVYEQYF; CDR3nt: TGTGCCAGCAGCGCAGACAGCACAGTCTACGAGCAGTACTTC
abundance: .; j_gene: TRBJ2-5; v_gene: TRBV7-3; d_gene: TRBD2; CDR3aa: CASSLLAGGPQETQYF; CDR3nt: TGTGCCAGCAGCTTACTAGCGGGGGGCCCCCAAGAGACCCAGTACTTC
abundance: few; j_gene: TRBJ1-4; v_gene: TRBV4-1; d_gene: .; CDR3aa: CASSHAWRLGEKLFF; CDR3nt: TGCGCCAGCAGCCACGCCTGGAGGCTAGGCGAAAAACTGTTTTTT
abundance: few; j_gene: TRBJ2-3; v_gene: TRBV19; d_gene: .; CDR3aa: CASSIYQGGDTQYF; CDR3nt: TGTGCCAGTAGTATATACCAGGGTGGAGATACGCAGTATTTT
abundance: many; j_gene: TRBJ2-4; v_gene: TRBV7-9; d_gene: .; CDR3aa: CASSAVLAKNIQYF; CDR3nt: TGTGCCAGCAGCGCTGTACTAGCCAAAAACATTCAGTACTTC
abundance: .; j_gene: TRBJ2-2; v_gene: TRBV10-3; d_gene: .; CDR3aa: CAISRQADTGELFF; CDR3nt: TGTGCCATCAGCCGACAGGCGGACACCGGGGAGCTGTTTTTT
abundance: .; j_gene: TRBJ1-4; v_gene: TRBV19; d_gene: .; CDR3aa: CASSIGQGLADNEKLFF; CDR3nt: TGTGCCAGTAGTATTGGGCAGGGGTTGGCGGATAATGAAAAACTGTTTTTT
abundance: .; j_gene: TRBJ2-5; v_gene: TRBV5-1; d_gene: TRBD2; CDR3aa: CASSLEGLGETQYF; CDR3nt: TGCGCCAGCAGCCTGGAGGGACTAGGGGAGACCCAGTACTTC